Below, one TCR beta chain is given with its context. What it binds is not known. Trimming left V 0 bases short and J 3 bases short, with 7 bases between. Germline loops: CDR1 SQVTM, CDR2 ANQGSEA. The CDR3 totals 13 residues. This sample stems from a study of cytotoxic CD8 clonotypes in ibrutinib-treated CLL. The repertoire was sequenced with immunoSEQ multiplex PCR; TCRdb's copy has only in-frame clones and lacks some. The repertoire holds over 150,000 clones, with 81% as singletons. Broader study findings: At progression, clonality fell back toward baseline after rising at ibrutinib response. With treatment, public clonotypes, which were uncommon, either contracted or remained stable. Circulating CD8+ T-cell counts were tracked by baseline clonality, which exceeded that of age-matched healthy donors.

The TCR was taken from a human donor with chronic lymphocytic leukemia. The sequenced sample was PBMCs, obtained after 12 months of ibrutinib treatment. The chain links TRBV29-1 to TRBJ2-3, with unresolved D. The CDR3 bases are TGCAGCGTTGAAGATGGTGGGACAGATACGCAGTATTTT. Its translation: CSVEDGGTDTQYF.